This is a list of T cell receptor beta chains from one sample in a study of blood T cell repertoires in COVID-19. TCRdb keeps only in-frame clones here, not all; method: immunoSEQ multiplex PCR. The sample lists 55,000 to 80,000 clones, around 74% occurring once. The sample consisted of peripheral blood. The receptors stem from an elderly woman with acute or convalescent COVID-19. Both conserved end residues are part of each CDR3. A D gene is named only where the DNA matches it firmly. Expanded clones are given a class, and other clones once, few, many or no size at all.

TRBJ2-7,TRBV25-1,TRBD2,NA,TGTGCCAGCAGTGAAGAAGGGCGGGGGTCATACGAGCAGTACTTC,CASSEEGRGSYEQYF
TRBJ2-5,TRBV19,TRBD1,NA,TGTGCCAGTAGCTCCCGACAGGGATGGGGGCAAGAGACCCAGTACTTC,CASSSRQGWGQETQYF
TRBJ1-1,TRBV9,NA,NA,TGTGCCAGCAGCGTAGTTCCGGGGGGGCGGCAGGACACTGAAGCTTTCTTT,CASSVVPGGRQDTEAFF
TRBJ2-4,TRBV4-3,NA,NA,TGCGCCAGCAGCCAAGACTATTCGGGATTCAAAAACATTCAGTACTTC,CASSQDYSGFKNIQYF
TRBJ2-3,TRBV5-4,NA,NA,TGTGCCAGCAGCCCCCCCCCGGGGACTGTCACAGATACGCAGTATTTT,CASSPPPGTVTDTQYF
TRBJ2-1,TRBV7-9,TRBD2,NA,TGTGCCAGCAGCCTTAGCGGGAGCCACAATGAGCAGTTCTTC,CASSLSGSHNEQFF
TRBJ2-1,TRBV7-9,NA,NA,TGTGCCAGCAGCACCTCCGGGAACTACAATGAGCAGTTCTTC,CASSTSGNYNEQFF
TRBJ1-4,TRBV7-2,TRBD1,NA,TGTGCCAGCAGCGTAGACAGGGGATGGAATGAAAAACTGTTTTTT,CASSVDRGWNEKLFF
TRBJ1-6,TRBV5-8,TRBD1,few,TGTGCCAGCAGCCACCGGGACAGGAATTCACCCCTCCACTTT,CASSHRDRNSPLHF
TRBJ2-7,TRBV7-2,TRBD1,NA,TGTGCCAGCAGCTTAGCGACAGGGGCTACCTACGAGCAGTACTTC,CASSLATGATYEQYF
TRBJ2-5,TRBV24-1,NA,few,TGTGCCACCAGGGGGCTCGATGTGACCCAGTACTTC,CATRGLDVTQYF
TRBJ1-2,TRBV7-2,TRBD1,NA,TGTGCCAGCAGCCGCTCGGGACAGACCACTAACTATGGCTACACCTTC,CASSRSGQTTNYGYTF
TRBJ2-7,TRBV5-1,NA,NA,TGCGCCAGCAGCTTGGTGTCCCAGGGCTACGAGCAGTACTTC,CASSLVSQGYEQYF
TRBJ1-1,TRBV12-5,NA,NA,TGTGCTAGTGCTAAACAGAGTAACACTGAAGCTTTCTTT,CASAKQSNTEAFF
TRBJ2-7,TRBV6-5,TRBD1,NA,TGTGCCAGCAGCTACGGGCAGGGGGAGACCTACGAGCAGTACTTC,CASSYGQGETYEQYF
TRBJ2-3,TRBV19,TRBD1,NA,TGTGCCAGTAGTCAGGGACAGGGTTCCACAGATACGCAGTATTTT,CASSQGQGSTDTQYF
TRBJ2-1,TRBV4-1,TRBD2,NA,TGCGCCAGCAGCCAGGGACTAGCGGGAGAAGATGAGCAGTTCTTC,CASSQGLAGEDEQFF
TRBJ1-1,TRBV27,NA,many,TGTGCCAGCAGTTTCTTACAGGGTGAAGCTTTCTTT,CASSFLQGEAFF
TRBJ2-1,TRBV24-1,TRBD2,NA,TGTGCCACCAGTGATCCTCTAGCGGGAGGTTACAATGAGCAGTTCTTC,CATSDPLAGGYNEQFF
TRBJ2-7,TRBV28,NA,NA,TGTGCCAGCAGTTTCGCGGGGGCGCAGTACGAGCAGTACTTC,CASSFAGAQYEQYF
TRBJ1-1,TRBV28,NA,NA,TGTGCCAGCAGTTCCACTCAAGCTTTCTTT,CASSSTQAFF
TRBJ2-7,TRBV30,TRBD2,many,TGTGCCTGGATGGGACTAGCGGGAGCTGGGACCTACGAGCAGTACTTC,CAWMGLAGAGTYEQYF
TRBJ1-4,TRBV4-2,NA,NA,TGTGCCAGCAGCCAAGACAGTTATGAAAAACTGTTTTTT,CASSQDSYEKLFF
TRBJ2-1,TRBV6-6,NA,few,TGTGCCAGCAGTTACTCGACCGGGATTTACAATGAGCAGTTCTTC,CASSYSTGIYNEQFF
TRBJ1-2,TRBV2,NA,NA,TGTGCCAGCAGTCAAAACGGGGGGGCTGGCTATGGCTACACCTTC,CASSQNGGAGYGYTF
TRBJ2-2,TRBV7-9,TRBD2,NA,TGTGCCAGCAGCTTCTCTAGCGGGAGTTTTGGCGGGGAGCTGTTTTTT,CASSFSSGSFGGELFF
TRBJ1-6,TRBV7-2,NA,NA,TGTGCCAGCAGCTTAGCGGTTCGGACAACCCGGAGCTCCTATAATTCACCCCTCCACTTT,CASSLAVRTTRSSYNSPLHF